This is a list of T cell receptor beta chains from one sample in a study of cytomegalovirus exposure and HLA in healthy donors. The assay was immunoSEQ multiplex PCR, and TCRdb's table has in-frame clones only and misses some. The sample lists more than 150,000 clones, 80% occurring once. Sequenced material: PBMCs. The receptors were gathered from a girl aged 5-17 years in good health and CMV-seropositive. Each CDR3 is given with its conserved first and last residue. The D gene is left open where the match is weak. Clone size is not always given. Where it is, it says once, few, many or a class for expanded clones.

clone_size	v_call	j_call	d_call	cdr3_aa	cdr3_nt
-	TRBV5-1	TRBJ1-1	-	CASSLGSLQVWDEAFF	TGCGCCAGCAGCTTGGGCTCCCTACAGGTTTGGGATGAAGCTTTCTTT
-	TRBV27	TRBJ2-5	TRBD1	CASRRWTGSIQETQYF	TGTGCCAGCAGAAGGTGGACAGGATCAATCCAAGAGACCCAGTACTTC
-	TRBV5-6	TRBJ1-1	-	CASSLGAPTGKTEAFF	TGTGCCAGCAGCTTGGGCGCCCCCACAGGGAAGACTGAAGCTTTCTTT
-	TRBV19	TRBJ2-7	TRBD1	CASSYGTGLYEQYF	TGTGCCAGTAGTTACGGGACAGGGTTATACGAGCAGTACTTC
-	TRBV18	TRBJ2-7	-	CASSPDSSSYEQYF	TGTGCCAGCTCACCGGACAGCTCGTCCTACGAGCAGTACTTC
-	TRBV7-8	TRBJ2-1	-	CASSPRALMTGQFF	TGTGCCAGCAGCCCACGCGCTCTTATGACGGGGCAGTTCTTC
-	TRBV7-6	TRBJ2-3	-	CASSPDFSDTQYF	TGTGCCAGCAGCCCCGACTTTTCAGATACGCAGTATTTT
-	TRBV29-1	TRBJ2-5	TRBD2	CSVEPAWGGGETQYF	TGCAGCGTTGAACCTGCGTGGGGGGGTGGAGAGACCCAGTACTTC
few	TRBV5-1	TRBJ2-1	TRBD2	CASNRERGNEQFF	TGCGCCAGCAACCGGGAGCGGGGCAATGAGCAGTTCTTC
-	TRBV23-1	TRBJ2-1	-	CASSHPSERPKNNEQFF	TGCGCCAGCAGTCACCCCTCGGAGCGGCCAAAAAACAATGAGCAGTTCTTC
-	TRBV4-1	TRBJ2-2	TRBD1	CASSQNLGTGAAGELFF	TGCGCCAGCAGCCAAAATCTGGGGACAGGAGCCGCCGGGGAGCTGTTTTTT
-	TRBV5-8	TRBJ2-7	-	CASSSRRSYEQYF	TGTGCCAGCAGCTCGAGGAGGTCCTACGAGCAGTACTTC
-	TRBV13	TRBJ2-6	TRBD1	CASSDTGGGGANVLTF	TGTGCCAGCAGCGATACAGGGGGCGGTGGGGCCAACGTCCTGACTTTC
-	TRBV7-3	TRBJ1-5	-	CASSLIEGQPQHF	TGTGCCAGCAGCTTAATTGAGGGTCAGCCCCAGCATTTT
once	TRBV5-1	TRBJ2-3	-	CASSLGSHTDTQYF	TGCGCCAGCAGCTTGGGGAGCCACACAGATACGCAGTATTTT